This T cell receptor (beta chain) emerged from a study of OX40 agonist ivuxolimab in advanced cancers. As for the study in general: A diagnosis of hepatocellular carcinoma, melanoma, renal cell or head and neck cancer was present in dose-escalation patients. Three individuals attained partial responses, comprising one hepatocellular carcinoma case and two cutaneous melanoma cases.

Whole-study results and caveats: Doses of 0.1 to 3.0 mg/kg were accompanied by clonal expansion of CD4+ and CD8+ blood T cells by week 6.

The length of the CDR3 is 14 residues. The V and J ends lost 3 bases and 3 bases respectively, with 13 bases between them. Germline V lookup: CDR1 SGHRS, CDR2 YFSETQ. This clone appeared once. The antigen is undetermined. Some clones are missing from TCRdb's copy, which holds only in-frame ones; the method was immunoSEQ multiplex PCR. This sample has about 90,000 clones, with approximately 91% found just once. Sequencing used CD4+ or CD8+ T cells sorted from blood, obtained in a trial of the OX40 agonist ivuxolimab. J is TRBJ2-7 and V is TRBV5-1; tentative D call: TRBD2 (6 bases). This TCR was sampled from an adult with an advanced solid tumor such as melanoma, head and neck, liver or kidney cancer. The DNA for the CDR3 is TGCGCCAGCAGCTCCACCGGGAGACGCTACGAGCAGTACTTC. It specifies CASSSTGRRYEQYF.